This TCR beta chain was observed in a study of beta chain features in type 1 diabetes. Study-wide background: Age, gender and cell yields were alike across patients and healthy donors.

Of note for this clone: No antigen is known for it.

Of the isolated RNA, all was reverse transcribed, and so the sequenced material was expressed TCRB transcripts. Clones were sequenced by immunoSEQ multiplex PCR, and TCRdb holds only the in-frame ones, with some missing. The sample has under 150,000 clones, approximately 9% seen once. Whole-study findings and limits: TCRB CDR3 length was moderately but significantly reduced in all four CD4+ subsets of Type 1 diabetes patients.

The V end lost 3 bases, the J end lost 4 bases, and 16 bases lay between the germline ends. The CDR3 runs 15 residues. CDR1 is SGHNT and CDR2 is YYREEE in the germline V gene (reference sequence). The chain is built from TRBV5-4 and TRBJ2-5; possibly TRBD1 for D (5 bases). The sequence came from a man in his thirties or forties with type 1 diabetes. Sequencing was carried out using central memory CD4+ T cells from blood. The CDR3, as DNA: TGTGCCAGCAGCTCCTCACAGCTCAGGGCAGAGACCCAGTACTTC. Translated: CASSSSQLRAETQYF.